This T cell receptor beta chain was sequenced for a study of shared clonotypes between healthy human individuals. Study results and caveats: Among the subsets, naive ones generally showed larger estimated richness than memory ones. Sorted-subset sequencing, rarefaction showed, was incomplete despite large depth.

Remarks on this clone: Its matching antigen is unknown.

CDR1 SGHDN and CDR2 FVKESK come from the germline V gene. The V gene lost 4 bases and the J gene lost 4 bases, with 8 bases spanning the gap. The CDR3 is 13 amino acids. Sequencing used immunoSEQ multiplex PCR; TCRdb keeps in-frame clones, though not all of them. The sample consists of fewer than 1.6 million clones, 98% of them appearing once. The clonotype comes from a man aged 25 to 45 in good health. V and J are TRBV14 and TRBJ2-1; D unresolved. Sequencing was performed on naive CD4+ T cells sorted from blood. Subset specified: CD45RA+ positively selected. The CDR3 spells CASSPLTYNEQFF. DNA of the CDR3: TGTGCCAGCAGCCCCCTAACGTACAATGAGCAGTTCTTC. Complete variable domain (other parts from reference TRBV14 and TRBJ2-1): EAGVTQFPSHSVIEKGQTVTLRCDPISGHDNLYWYRRVMGKEIKFLLHFVKESKQDESGMPNNRFLAERTGGTYSTLKVQPAELEDSGVYFCASSPLTYNEQFFGPGTRLTVL.